The present TCR beta chain was sequenced within a study of T cells in Graves' hyperthyroidism and ophthalmopathy. RNA transcripts served as the template for amplifying TCR beta CDR3 regions. An initial round of RT-PCR targeting the TCR CDR3 relied on the HTBI primer set. TCRdb re-called the multiplex PCR reads through MiXCR, storing one row per CDR3 protein. Of around 500,000 distinct CDR3 sequences listed, 15% to 20% are singletons. CDR1 KGHDR and CDR2 SFDVKD come from the germline V gene. Trimming took off 0 bases at V and 5 bases at J, with 15 bases between the two ends. The CDR3 runs to 16 residues.

The V and J genes are TRBV24-1 and TRBJ2-5, with TRBD1 as a possible D gene (6 bases). This clonotype originated in a woman aged 25 to 39 with Graves' ophthalmopathy. Specimen: blood. The DNA of the CDR3 is TGTGCCACCAGTGATTTGCCCCAGACAGGAAGGGAGACCCAGTACTTC. It specifies CATSDLPQTGRETQYF.